These T cell receptor beta chains were read from a single sample in a study of blood T cell repertoires in COVID-19. TCRdb's table, derived via immunoSEQ multiplex PCR, lists solely in-frame clones and lacks some. The sample has 180,000 or so clones, around 87% seen once. Sequenced: peripheral blood. The origin of the receptors is a man between 18 and 29 years old with acute or convalescent COVID-19. The CDR3 runs from the conserved cysteine through the conserved F or W. The order of the fields is J gene, V gene, CDR3 protein.

>TRBJ1-2|TRBV28
CASSEGQGRYGYTF
>TRBJ2-7|TRBV5-8
CASSSPRTGDYEQYF
>TRBJ2-1|TRBV6-5
CASSLIYGHEQFF
>TRBJ1-2|TRBV29-1
CSVSDRFIYGYTF
>TRBJ1-1|TRBV6-2/TRBV6-3
CASSRQGGNTEAFF
>TRBJ2-1|TRBV3-1/TRBV3-2
CASSRRTSEGDEQFF
>TRBJ1-5|TRBV15
CATSRDRGNQPQHF
>TRBJ2-2|TRBV5-4
CASSPGGANTGELFF
>TRBJ2-6|TRBV19
CASSPPPGLGSGANVLTF
>TRBJ2-7|TRBV6-1
CASSEAMTGNEQYF
>TRBJ1-1|TRBV7-8
CASSLGAVNTEAFF
>TRBJ2-4|TRBV29-1
CSAGGDAGSKNIQYF
>TRBJ1-1|TRBV11-2
CASSLVDRSNTEAFF
>TRBJ1-3|TRBV6-5
CASRTGNTIYF
>TRBJ1-2|TRBV6-5
CAPEGPGGYTF
>TRBJ1-2|TRBV14
CASSQIGTGNYGYTF
>TRBJ2-1|TRBV6-5
CASRNRGVQWEQFF
>TRBJ1-4|TRBV11-2
CASSLDETLPGATNEKLFF
>TRBJ2-1|TRBV19
CASSIDGAGYNEQFF
>TRBJ2-3|TRBV5-5
CASSGPSGWDKNTDTQYF
>TRBJ1-1|TRBV6-5
CASTHPGNTEAFF
>TRBJ2-4|TRBV7-9
CASSLEDSAKNIQYF
>TRBJ2-7|TRBV5-1
CASSHGTGTSYEQYF
>TRBJ2-1|TRBV6-4
CASSDWGQGDNEQFF
>TRBJ2-5|TRBV11-3
CASSQTGMKTQYF
>TRBJ2-1|TRBV5-1
CASSTWTSGTSYNEQFF
>TRBJ1-4|TRBV30
CAWSVQRGLYEKLFF
>TRBJ2-2|TRBV19
CASRIQGDYGELFF
>TRBJ1-2|TRBV2
CASSGSGQGAYGYTF
>TRBJ2-3|TRBV28
CASRAQRGGTDTQYF
>TRBJ1-2|TRBV4-1
CASSQDWAGPNYGYTF
>TRBJ1-2|TRBV28
CASSLMTGVYGYTF
>TRBJ2-2|TRBV5-1
CASSLGGANTGELFF
>TRBJ1-1|TRBV6-5
CASSLADRNTEAFF
>TRBJ2-1|TRBV28
CASSFRGGYNEQFF
>TRBJ2-2|TRBV5-1
CASSPGLNTGELFF
>TRBJ2-1|TRBV6-1
CASSEAWRGGQYNEQFF
>TRBJ1-5|TRBV6-5
CASSLGQGGNQPQHF
>TRBJ2-1|TRBV4-1
CASSPGQGTYNEQFF
>TRBJ2-1|TRBV3-1/TRBV3-2
CASSPRSRGEQFF
>TRBJ1-1|TRBV9
CASSVARGMNTEAFF
>TRBJ1-5|TRBV6-5
CASSLDRANNQPQHF
>TRBJ1-1|TRBV19
CASSTGATTNTEAFF
>TRBJ2-5|TRBV27
CASSLFGPLETQYF
>TRBJ1-1|TRBV27
CATRTGGTEAFF
>TRBJ1-1|TRBV7-3
CASTRGRGTEAFF
>TRBJ2-7|TRBV30
CAWSVQQVSSYEQYF
>TRBJ1-2|TRBV27
CASRPGPTGNYGYTF
>TRBJ1-5|TRBV28
CASSRGGGNQPQHF
>TRBJ2-1|TRBV27
CASNLAGAINEQFF
>TRBJ2-5|TRBV14
CASSQALAGGQETQYF
>TRBJ2-3|TRBV3-1/TRBV3-2
CASSRLADSTDTQYF
>TRBJ1-2|TRBV7-9
CASSPGGMAYGYTF